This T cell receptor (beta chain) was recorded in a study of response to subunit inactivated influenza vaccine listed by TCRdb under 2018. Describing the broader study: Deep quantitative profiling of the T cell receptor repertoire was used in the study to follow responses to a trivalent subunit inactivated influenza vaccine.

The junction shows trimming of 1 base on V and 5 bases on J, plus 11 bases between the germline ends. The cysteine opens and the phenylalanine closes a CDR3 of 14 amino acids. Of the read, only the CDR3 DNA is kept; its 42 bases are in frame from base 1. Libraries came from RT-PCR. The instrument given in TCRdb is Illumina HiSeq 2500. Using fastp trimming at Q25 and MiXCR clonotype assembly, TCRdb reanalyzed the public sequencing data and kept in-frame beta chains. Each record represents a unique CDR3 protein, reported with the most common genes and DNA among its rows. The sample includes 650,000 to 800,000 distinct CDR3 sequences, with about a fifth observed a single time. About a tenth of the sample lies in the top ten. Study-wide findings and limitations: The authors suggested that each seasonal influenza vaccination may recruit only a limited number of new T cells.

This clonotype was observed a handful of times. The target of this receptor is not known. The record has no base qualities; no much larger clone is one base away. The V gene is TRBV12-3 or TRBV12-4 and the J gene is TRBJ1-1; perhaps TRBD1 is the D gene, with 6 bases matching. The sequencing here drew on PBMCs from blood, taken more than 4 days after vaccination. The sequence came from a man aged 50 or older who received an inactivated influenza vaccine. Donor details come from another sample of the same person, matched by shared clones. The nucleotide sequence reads TGTGCCAGCAGTTTAGGGGGGGCGCGGACTGAAGCTTTCTTT. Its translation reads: CASSLGGARTEAFF.